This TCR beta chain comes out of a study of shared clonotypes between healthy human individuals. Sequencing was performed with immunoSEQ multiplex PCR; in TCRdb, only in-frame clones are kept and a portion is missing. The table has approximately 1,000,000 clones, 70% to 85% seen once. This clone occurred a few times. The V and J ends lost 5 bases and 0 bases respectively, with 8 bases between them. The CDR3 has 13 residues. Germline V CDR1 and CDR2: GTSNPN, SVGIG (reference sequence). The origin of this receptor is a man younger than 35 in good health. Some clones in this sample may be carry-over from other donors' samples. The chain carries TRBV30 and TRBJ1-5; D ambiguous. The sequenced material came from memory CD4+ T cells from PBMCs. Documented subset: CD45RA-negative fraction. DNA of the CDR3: TGTGCCTGGGGAAAGGATAGCAATCAGCCCCAGCATTTT. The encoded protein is CAWGKDSNQPQHF.